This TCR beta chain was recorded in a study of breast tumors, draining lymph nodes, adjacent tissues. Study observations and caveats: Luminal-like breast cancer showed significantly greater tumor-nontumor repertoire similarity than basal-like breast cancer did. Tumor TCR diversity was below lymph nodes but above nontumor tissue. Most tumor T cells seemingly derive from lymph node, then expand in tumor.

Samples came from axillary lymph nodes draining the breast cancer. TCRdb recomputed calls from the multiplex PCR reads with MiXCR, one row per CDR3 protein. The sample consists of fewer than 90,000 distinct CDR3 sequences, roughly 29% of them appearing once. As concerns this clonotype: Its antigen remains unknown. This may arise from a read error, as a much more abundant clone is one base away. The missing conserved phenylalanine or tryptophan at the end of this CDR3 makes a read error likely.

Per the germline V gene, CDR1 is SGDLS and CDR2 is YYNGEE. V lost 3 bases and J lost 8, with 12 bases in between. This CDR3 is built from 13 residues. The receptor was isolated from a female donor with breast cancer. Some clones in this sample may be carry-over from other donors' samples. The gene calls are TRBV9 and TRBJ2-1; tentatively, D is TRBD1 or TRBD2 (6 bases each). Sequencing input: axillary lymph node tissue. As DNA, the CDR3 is TGTGCCAGCAGCGAGGGGGGTCTGGATGAGCAGTTCTCC. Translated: CASSEGGLDEQFS.